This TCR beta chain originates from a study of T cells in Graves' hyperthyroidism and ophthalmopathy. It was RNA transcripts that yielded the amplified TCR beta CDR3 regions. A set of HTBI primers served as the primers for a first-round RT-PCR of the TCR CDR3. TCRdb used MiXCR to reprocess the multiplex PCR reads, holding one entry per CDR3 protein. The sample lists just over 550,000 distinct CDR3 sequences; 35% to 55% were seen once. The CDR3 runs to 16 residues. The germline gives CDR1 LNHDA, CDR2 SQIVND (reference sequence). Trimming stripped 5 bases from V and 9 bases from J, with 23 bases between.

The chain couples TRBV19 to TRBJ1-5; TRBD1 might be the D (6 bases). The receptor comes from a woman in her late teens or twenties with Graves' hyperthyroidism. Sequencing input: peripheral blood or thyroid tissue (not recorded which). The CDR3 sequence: CASSARTVTNQGPQHF. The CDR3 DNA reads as TGTGCCAGTAGTGCACGGACAGTTACCAATCAGGGGCCCCAGCATTTT.